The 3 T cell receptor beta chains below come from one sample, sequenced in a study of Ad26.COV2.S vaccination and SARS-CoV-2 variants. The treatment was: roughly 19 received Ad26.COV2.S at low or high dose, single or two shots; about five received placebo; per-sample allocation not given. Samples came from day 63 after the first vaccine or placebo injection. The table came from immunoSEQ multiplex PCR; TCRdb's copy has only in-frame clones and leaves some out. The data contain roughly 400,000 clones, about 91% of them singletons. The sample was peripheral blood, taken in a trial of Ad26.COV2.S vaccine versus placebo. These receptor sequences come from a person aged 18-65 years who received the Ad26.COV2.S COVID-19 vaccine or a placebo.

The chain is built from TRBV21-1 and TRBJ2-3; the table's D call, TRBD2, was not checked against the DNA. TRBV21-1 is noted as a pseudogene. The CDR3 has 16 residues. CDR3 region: CASSKKCQGGADTQYF. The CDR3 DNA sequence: TGTGCCAGCAGCAAAAAGTGTCAGGGAGGGGCAGATACGCAGTATTTT.

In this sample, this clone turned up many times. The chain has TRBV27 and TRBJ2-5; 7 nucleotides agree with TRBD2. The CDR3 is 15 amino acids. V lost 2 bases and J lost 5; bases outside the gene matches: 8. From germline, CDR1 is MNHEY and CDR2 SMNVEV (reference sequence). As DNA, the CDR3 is TGTGCCAGCAGTTTAGGGGGGAGGGCCGGGGAGACCCAGTACTTC. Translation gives CASSLGGRAGETQYF.

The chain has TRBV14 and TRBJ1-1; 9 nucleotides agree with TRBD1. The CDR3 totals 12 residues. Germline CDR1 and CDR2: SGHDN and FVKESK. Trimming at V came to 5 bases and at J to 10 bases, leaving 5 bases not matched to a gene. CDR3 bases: TGTGCCAGCAGCTACGGGACAGGGAGAGCTTTCTTT. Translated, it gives CASSYGTGRAFF.